Many counts were recorded for the clone carrying this TCR beta chain. The sample comes from a study of early T cells in non-severe SARS-CoV-2 infection. CDR3 length equals 14 residues. The V and J ends lost 5 bases and 5 bases respectively, with 14 bases between them. Germline assignment: CDR1 MNHEY and CDR2 SVGAGI. TCRdb fed the 5' RACE reads into MiXCR, producing one record per CDR3 protein. Among about 26,000 distinct CDR3 sequences, almost 4.5% were seen once, and the ten largest hold around 6%. V usage is TRBV6-5 and J usage is TRBJ2-3, with a weak D call TRBD2 (7 bases). This TCR was recovered from an adult who was a healthcare worker with PCR-confirmed SARS-CoV-2 infection or an uninfected control (not recorded which). Sequenced: whole blood. The CDR3 DNA reads TGTGCCAGCAGTGGGGGGGCGAGGAGAGATACGCAGTATTTT. Amino acids: CASSGGARRDTQYF.